This T cell receptor (beta chain) was documented in a study of response to subunit inactivated influenza vaccine. TCRdb re-called the RT-PCR reads through MiXCR, storing one row per CDR3 protein. The table has approximately 520,000 distinct CDR3 sequences, approximately 15% seen once. Study-level points and caveats: Authors suggested each seasonal influenza vaccination recruits few new T cells.

Turning to this clonotype: The antigen is not known.

Here the sequenced sample was CD4+ T cells sorted from PBMCs, taken around 25 months after vaccination. The TCR originated in a man in his fifties or sixties who received an inactivated influenza vaccine.

This CDR3 is CASSLGSGRELFF. The CDR3 DNA reads TGTGCCAGCAGCTTAGGATCGGGACGGGAGCTGTTTTTT. V is TRBV7-9 and J is TRBJ2-2; D possibly uses TRBD1 or TRBD2 (5 bases each). Germline CDR1 and CDR2: SEHNR and FQNEAQ (reference sequence). CDR3 size: 13 residues. V lost 1 base and J lost 9, with 9 bases in between.